Each of the 16 T cell receptor beta chains below was sequenced from the same sample in a study of T cell repertoires in cytomegalovirus infection. From the reads, TCRdb called clonotypes with MiXCR, one entry per CDR3 protein. The sample consists of about 130,000 distinct CDR3 sequences, 20% to 30% of them appearing once. These receptors' antigens are unknown. Specimen: PBMCs, sequenced either directly or after in vitro stimulation (not recorded which). Receptor source: a human donor in good health (CMV status not recorded). Some clones in this sample may be carry-over from other donors' samples.

This clonotype was counted a few times. The V and J genes are TRBV27 and TRBJ1-5; D is ambiguous. The germline gives CDR1 MNHEY, CDR2 SMNVEV (reference sequence). Trimming cost V 1 base and J 4 bases, with 11 bases left between them. The CDR3 has 15 residues. Here the CDR3 DNA reads TGTGCCAGCAGTTTATTTTCCACATTAAATCAGCCCCAGCATTTT. This sequence encodes CASSLFSTLNQPQHF.

This clonotype was seen a few times. The chain combines TRBV7-9 with TRBJ1-1, with no clear D. Trimming pared 5 bases from V and 0 bases from J, leaving 13 bases between. This CDR3 contains 15 residues. Germline-derived CDR1 and CDR2 are SEHNR and FQNEAQ (reference sequence). CDR3 bases: TGTGCCAGCAGCCCGGACGGTATCATGAACACTGAAGCTTTCTTT. This sequence encodes CASSPDGIMNTEAFF.

V is TRBV28 and J is TRBJ2-1; D is possibly TRBD2 (5 bases). This CDR3 spans 13 amino acids. With 5 bases removed from V and 5 bases from J, the gap between germline ends came to 10 bases. Germline CDR1 MDHEN, CDR2 SYDVKM. The CDR3 loop is CASSGGPNNEQFF. For the CDR3, the DNA is TGTGCCAGCAGTGGCGGGCCCAACAATGAGCAGTTCTTC.

This clonotype was picked up many times. The chain combines TRBV7-9 with TRBJ2-1; 8 nucleotides agree with TRBD2. V was clipped by 5 bases and J by 12 bases; unmatched bases: 6. The CDR3 is made up of 12 amino acids. Germline V CDR1 and CDR2: SEHNR, FQNEAQ (reference sequence). The CDR3 protein is CASSRAGEMQFF. The CDR3 DNA reads as TGTGCCAGCAGCCGAGCGGGAGAGATGCAGTTCTTC.

This clonotype was counted ten times or more. The chain has TRBV6-2 or TRBV6-3 and TRBJ2-5; TRBD2 matches 12 bases. Germline-derived CDR1 and CDR2 are MNHEY and SVGEGT. This CDR3 has 17 amino acids. J was trimmed by 4 bases and V by 5 bases; bases with no gene match: 11. CDR3: CASSGGLAGIRGETQYF. Here the CDR3 DNA reads TGTGCCAGCAGTGGGGGACTAGCGGGTATTCGGGGAGAGACCCAGTACTTC.

On this clonotype itself: A read error may produce the germline difference seen at one junction end. The V call is TRBV4-1, the J call TRBJ2-1, with 8 bases aligning to TRBD2. The germline V gene encodes CDR1 MGHRA and CDR2 YSYEKL. The CDR3 is 16 amino acids. CDR3 region: CASSEESASGFNEQFF. The DNA for the CDR3 is TGCGCCAGCAGCGAAGAAAGTGCTAGCGGGTTTAATGAGCAGTTCTTC.

This clonotype was detected many times. The chain has TRBV7-2 and TRBJ1-2; D may be TRBD1 (6 bases). The CDR3 contains 13 residues. Germline V lookup: CDR1 SGHTA, CDR2 FQGNSA. V lost 0 bases to trimming and J lost 8 bases, with 10 bases between them. The chain's CDR3 is CASSLAGGEGYTF. DNA of the CDR3: TGTGCCAGCAGCTTAGCAGGGGGGGAAGGCTACACCTTC.

This rearrangement joins TRBV15 to TRBJ1-3; D ambiguous. Germline values: CDR1 LNHNV, CDR2 YYDKDF (reference sequence). The CDR3 is 12 amino acids. The germline V and J ends were trimmed by 6 bases and 2 bases, with 5 bases remaining between them. CDR3: CATRDTGNTIYF. CDR3 DNA: TGTGCCACCAGAGACACTGGAAACACCATATATTTT.

The chain recombines TRBV19 with TRBJ2-1; TRBD2 matches at 8 bases. After removal of 7 bases from V and 2 bases from J, the junction contained 7 bases not matched to a gene. The CDR3 consists of 15 residues. Germline V gives CDR1 LNHDA, CDR2 SQIVND (reference sequence). The CDR3 DNA sequence: TGTGCCAGTACTCCCCGGGAGGGGGCCTACAATGAGCAGTTCTTC. Translated: CASTPREGAYNEQFF.

Ten or more counts support this clonotype. The V and J genes are TRBV12-3 or TRBV12-4 and TRBJ1-4, with a possible D match to TRBD1 (5 bases). The CDR3 is 14 residues long. Trimming took 1 base from V and 8 from J, leaving 11 bases between them. The CDR3 nucleotides are TGTGCCAGCAGTTTAGGCAGGGTCGGAGAAAAACTGTTTTTT. This gives the protein CASSLGRVGEKLFF.

This clonotype was picked up a small number of times. This chain connects TRBV7-2 to TRBJ1-2; D might be TRBD1 (6 bases). Germline V lookup: CDR1 SGHTA, CDR2 FQGNSA. This CDR3 has 17 residues. The germline V and J ends were trimmed by 5 bases and 4 bases, with 23 bases remaining between them. The CDR3 DNA reads as TGTGCCAGCAGCCTACTCATGCGGGGGGCTGTTGTCTATGGCTACACCTTC. It encodes CASSLLMRGAVVYGYTF.

This clonotype has more than one count but fewer than ten. The chain employs TRBV28 and TRBJ1-2; no clear D. The CDR3 consists of 12 residues. The ends were cut back, 7 bases at V and 1 base at J, with 7 bases in the middle. Looked up from germline, CDR1 is MDHEN and CDR2 is SYDVKM. CDR3 sequence reads: CASTGRNYGYTF. The CDR3 DNA is TGTGCCAGCACGGGCCGTAACTATGGCTACACCTTC.

Only one count was recorded for this clonotype. The chain combines TRBV12-3 or TRBV12-4 with TRBJ1-3, with 8 bases lining up with TRBD1. V lost 5 bases to trimming and J lost 3 bases; unmatched junction nucleotides: 6. This CDR3 spans 15 amino acids. The CDR3 DNA reads as TGTGCCAGCAGTGCGGACAGGGAGTTTGGAAACACCATATATTTT. Translating gives CASSADREFGNTIYF.

This rearrangement joins TRBV15 to TRBJ1-3; a possible D gene is TRBD1 (6 bases). In germline, CDR1 is LNHNV, CDR2 YYDKDF (reference sequence). CDR3 length equals 17 residues. Trimming removed 2 bases from V and 0 bases from J, with 14 bases in between. The CDR3 DNA reads as TGTGCCACCAGCAGATCCGGGGGGCACCGCTCTGGAAACACCATATATTTT. Amino acid sequence: CATSRSGGHRSGNTIYF.

The V call is TRBV7-2, the J call TRBJ2-1; the match to TRBD2 covers 13 bases. The ends lost 1 base at V and 16 bases at J; junction bases unmatched: 10. The CDR3 runs to 15 residues. The germline V gene has CDR1 SGHTA and CDR2 FQGNSA. CDR3 protein: CASSLDTGLAGKEFF. CDR3 bases: TGTGCCAGCAGCTTAGACACGGGACTAGCGGGAAAGGAATTCTTC.

The sample holds a few counts of this clonotype. The chain joins TRBV20-1 to TRBJ2-1; a possible D gene is TRBD1 (6 bases). V was shortened by 8 bases and J by 8 bases, with 22 bases between the two germline ends. Germline CDR1 reads DFQATT; CDR2 reads SNEGSKA (reference sequence). This CDR3 is built from 14 residues. CDR3 nucleotide sequence: TGCAGTTACCTTTCAGGGGCTCTAGGGGATGAGCAGTTCTTC. Its translation: CSYLSGALGDEQFF.